This TCR beta chain was obtained from a study of blood T cell repertoires in COVID-19. Across the whole study: PBMCs, B-cell-depleted T cells, or T cells provided the cDNA or gDNA that made up the material.

Enrolment of Seattle patients took place during active infection, and they were followed longitudinally. The germline gives CDR1 ENHRY, CDR2 SYGVKD. The germline V and J ends were trimmed by 3 bases and 0 bases, with 9 bases remaining between them. The CDR3 spans 15 residues. Methods used by the authors: Researchers report that nucleated cell counts were estimated from reference gene primer amplification. Only in-frame clones appear in the TCRdb table, and some are missing; sequencing was by immunoSEQ multiplex PCR. The DNA gave D and trimming, while V, J and clone size come from that table. The data contain around 300,000 clones, 80% to 95% of them singletons.

The gene calls are TRBV10-3 and TRBJ2-1; maybe TRBD2 (5 bases). The receptor was derived from a woman aged 30 to 39 with COVID-19, enrolled during active disease. Sample: peripheral blood. Here the CDR3 DNA reads TGTGCCATCAGTGACGGAGGAGTCTCCTACAATGAGCAGTTCTTC. Protein sequence: CAISDGGVSYNEQFF.